These T cell receptor beta chains were read from a single sample in a study of shared clonotypes between healthy human individuals. Profiled with immunoSEQ multiplex PCR; TCRdb holds only in-frame clones, not every one. This table holds millions of clones, 80% to 95% found once. The source material was naive CD4+ T cells from PBMCs. These receptors were taken from a man between 18 and 29 years old in good health. Some clones in this sample may be carry-over from other donors' samples. CDR3s include the opening cysteine and the closing phenylalanine or tryptophan. Fields, in order: V gene, D gene, J gene, clone size, CDR3 protein, CDR3 DNA. D genes are given only for firm matches. Clone size is stated in some rows and not others, as once, few, many or a class when expanded.

V gene: TRBV7-6; D gene: TRBD2; J gene: TRBJ2-2; clone size: NA; CDR3 protein: CASSSGLAPGELFF; CDR3 DNA: TGTGCCAGCAGCTCGGGACTAGCGCCCGGGGAGCTGTTTTTT
V gene: TRBV27; D gene: TRBD2; J gene: TRBJ2-1; clone size: NA; CDR3 protein: CASTRAGTSGNNEQFF; CDR3 DNA: TGTGCCAGCACCCGAGCCGGGACTAGCGGAAACAATGAGCAGTTCTTC
V gene: TRBV5-1; D gene: TRBD1; J gene: TRBJ2-7; clone size: NA; CDR3 protein: CASSAGQGGEQYF; CDR3 DNA: TGCGCCAGCAGCGCCGGACAGGGGGGAGAGCAGTACTTC
V gene: TRBV21-1; D gene: NA; J gene: TRBJ1-4; clone size: NA; CDR3 protein: CASREGVPTNEKLFF; CDR3 DNA: TGTGCCAGCAGGGAGGGCGTCCCAACTAATGAAAAACTGTTTTTT
V gene: TRBV14; D gene: NA; J gene: TRBJ2-4; clone size: NA; CDR3 protein: CASSQGAQNIQYF; CDR3 DNA: TGTGCCAGCAGCCAGGGGGCCCAAAACATTCAGTACTTC
V gene: TRBV20-1; D gene: NA; J gene: TRBJ2-5; clone size: NA; CDR3 protein: CSGGKSETQYF; CDR3 DNA: TGCAGCGGCGGGAAATCCGAGACCCAGTACTTC
V gene: TRBV5-3; D gene: NA; J gene: TRBJ2-1; clone size: once; CDR3 protein: CARSWWERNEQFF; CDR3 DNA: TGTGCCAGAAGCTGGTGGGAGAGGAATGAGCAGTTCTTC
V gene: TRBV7-6; D gene: NA; J gene: TRBJ1-1; clone size: NA; CDR3 protein: CASSVMNTEAFF; CDR3 DNA: TGTGCCAGCAGCGTAATGAACACTGAAGCTTTCTTT
V gene: TRBV7-2; D gene: NA; J gene: TRBJ2-5; clone size: NA; CDR3 protein: CASTFQGWYQETQYF; CDR3 DNA: TGTGCCAGCACTTTCCAGGGTTGGTACCAAGAGACCCAGTACTTC
V gene: TRBV9; D gene: NA; J gene: TRBJ1-1; clone size: NA; CDR3 protein: CASTRNPMNTEAFF; CDR3 DNA: TGTGCCAGCACGCGAAATCCCATGAACACTGAAGCTTTCTTT
V gene: TRBV5-1; D gene: NA; J gene: TRBJ1-2; clone size: NA; CDR3 protein: CASRPRGWQGVAGGYTF; CDR3 DNA: TGCGCCAGCAGACCTAGGGGGTGGCAGGGAGTGGCGGGTGGCTACACCTTC
V gene: TRBV7-3; D gene: NA; J gene: TRBJ2-1; clone size: NA; CDR3 protein: CASSLTFGSGYSNEQFF; CDR3 DNA: TGTGCCAGCAGCTTAACTTTCGGTAGCGGCTACTCTAATGAGCAGTTCTTC
V gene: TRBV30; D gene: TRBD2; J gene: TRBJ2-1; clone size: once; CDR3 protein: CAWSGLAGLRREQFF; CDR3 DNA: TGTGCCTGGAGCGGATTAGCGGGTTTGAGGCGTGAGCAGTTCTTC
V gene: TRBV27; D gene: NA; J gene: TRBJ2-7; clone size: NA; CDR3 protein: CASSLYSRVSYEQYF; CDR3 DNA: TGTGCCAGCAGTTTATACTCGCGGGTATCCTACGAGCAGTACTTC
V gene: TRBV11-1; D gene: NA; J gene: TRBJ1-1; clone size: NA; CDR3 protein: CASSSTNSQGRGTEAFF; CDR3 DNA: TGTGCCAGCAGCTCCACGAACTCACAGGGCCGGGGCACTGAAGCTTTCTTT
V gene: TRBV6-1; D gene: TRBD1; J gene: TRBJ2-7; clone size: NA; CDR3 protein: CASTIRGPYEQYF; CDR3 DNA: TGTGCCAGCACCATAAGGGGGCCCTACGAGCAGTACTTC
V gene: TRBV5-8; D gene: NA; J gene: TRBJ2-1; clone size: NA; CDR3 protein: CASSLVLARTAPNEQFF; CDR3 DNA: TGTGCCAGCAGCTTGGTCCTAGCGAGAACGGCCCCAAATGAGCAGTTCTTC
V gene: TRBV15; D gene: TRBD2; J gene: TRBJ2-7; clone size: NA; CDR3 protein: CATSRGLTSGSYEQYF; CDR3 DNA: TGTGCCACCAGCAGGGGCCTGACTAGCGGGAGTTACGAGCAGTACTTC
V gene: TRBV5-1; D gene: NA; J gene: TRBJ2-7; clone size: NA; CDR3 protein: CASSLYGDPHEQYF; CDR3 DNA: TGCGCCAGCAGCTTATACGGGGATCCCCACGAGCAGTACTTC
V gene: TRBV29-1; D gene: NA; J gene: TRBJ1-2; clone size: NA; CDR3 protein: CSVQGNGYTF; CDR3 DNA: TGCAGCGTTCAGGGTAATGGCTACACCTTC
V gene: TRBV5-5; D gene: NA; J gene: TRBJ1-1; clone size: once; CDR3 protein: CASSFPGEKAFF; CDR3 DNA: TGTGCCAGCAGCTTTCCAGGGGAGAAAGCTTTCTTT
V gene: TRBV5-1; D gene: TRBD1; J gene: TRBJ2-7; clone size: once; CDR3 protein: CASSLGTGSFDEQYF; CDR3 DNA: TGCGCCAGCAGCTTGGGGACAGGGTCTTTCGACGAGCAGTACTTC
V gene: TRBV28; D gene: NA; J gene: TRBJ1-1; clone size: NA; CDR3 protein: CASSLRGVAFF; CDR3 DNA: TGTGCCAGCAGTTTACGAGGAGTAGCTTTCTTT
V gene: TRBV19; D gene: NA; J gene: TRBJ2-5; clone size: NA; CDR3 protein: CASSISGWETQYF; CDR3 DNA: TGTGCCAGTAGTATATCAGGGTGGGAGACCCAGTACTTC
V gene: TRBV6-1; D gene: NA; J gene: TRBJ1-2; clone size: NA; CDR3 protein: CASSIQEILYGYTF; CDR3 DNA: TGTGCCAGCAGTATACAGGAGATCCTCTATGGCTACACCTTC
V gene: TRBV5-4; D gene: TRBD1; J gene: TRBJ1-1; clone size: NA; CDR3 protein: CASSPTGGALDTEAFF; CDR3 DNA: TGTGCCAGCAGCCCCACAGGGGGCGCGTTGGATACTGAAGCTTTCTTT
V gene: TRBV25-1; D gene: TRBD1; J gene: TRBJ2-2; clone size: NA; CDR3 protein: CASRPDRGMTGELFF; CDR3 DNA: TGTGCCAGCAGACCAGACAGGGGGATGACCGGGGAGCTGTTTTTT